Included here is one T cell receptor beta chain sequence, with context. The entry originates in a study of blood T cell repertoires in COVID-19. Study summary: Collection of acute and convalescent COVID-19 samples took place in the United States, Italy and Spain. T cells, B-cell-depleted T cells, or PBMCs supplied cDNA or gDNA.

Original methodology: Nucleated cell counts were estimated from reference gene primer amplification. Sequencing was performed with immunoSEQ multiplex PCR; in TCRdb, only in-frame clones are kept and a portion is missing. V and J calls and clone size follow that table, whereas D and trimming were derived from the DNA. This repertoire shows 130,000 or so clones, roughly four fifths found once; its top ten account for less than 14%. The CDR3 covers 14 residues. Germline V lookup: CDR1 MNHEY, CDR2 SVGAGI. The V end was cut by 6 bases, the J end by 3 bases, with 14 bases between. The TCR sequence derives from a human donor in a cohort sampled during active COVID-19. The chain recombines TRBV6-5 with TRBJ1-1, with D unclear. What was sequenced was peripheral blood. Here the CDR3 reads CASSRLPSDTEAFF. CDR3 DNA sequence: TGTGCCAGCAGCCGACTCCCTTCGGACACTGAAGCTTTCTTT.